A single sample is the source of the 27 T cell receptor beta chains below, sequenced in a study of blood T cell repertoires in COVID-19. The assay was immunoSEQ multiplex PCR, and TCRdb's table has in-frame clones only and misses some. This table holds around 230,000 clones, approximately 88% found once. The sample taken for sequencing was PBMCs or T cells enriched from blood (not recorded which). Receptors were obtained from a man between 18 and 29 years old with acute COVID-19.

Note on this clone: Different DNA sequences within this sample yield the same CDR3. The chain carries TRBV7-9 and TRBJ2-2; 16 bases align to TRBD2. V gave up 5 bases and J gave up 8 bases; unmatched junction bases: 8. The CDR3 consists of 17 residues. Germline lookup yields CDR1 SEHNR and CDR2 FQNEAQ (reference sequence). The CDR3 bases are TGTGCCAGCAGCCCCCCGGGACTAGCGGGAGGGCCAGGGGAGCTGTTTTTT. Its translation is CASSPPGLAGGPGELFF.

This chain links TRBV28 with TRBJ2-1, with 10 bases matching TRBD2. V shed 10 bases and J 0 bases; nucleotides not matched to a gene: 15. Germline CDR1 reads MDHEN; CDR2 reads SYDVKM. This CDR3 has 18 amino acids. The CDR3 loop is CATQAPGLAWNSYNEQFF. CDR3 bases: TGTGCCACCCAGGCGCCGGGACTAGCGTGGAACTCCTACAATGAGCAGTTCTTC. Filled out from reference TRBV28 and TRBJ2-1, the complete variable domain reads DVKVTQSSRYLVKRTGEKVFLECVQDMDHENMFWYRQDPGLGLRLIYFSYDVKMKEKGDIPEGYSVSREKKERFSLILESASTNQTSMYLCATQAPGLAWNSYNEQFFGPGTRLTVL.

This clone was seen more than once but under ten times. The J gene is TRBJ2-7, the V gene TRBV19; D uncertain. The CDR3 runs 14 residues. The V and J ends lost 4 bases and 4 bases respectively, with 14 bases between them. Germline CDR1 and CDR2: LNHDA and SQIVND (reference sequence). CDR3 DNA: TGTGCCAGTAGTAGTAGCCCAGCCTCGTACGAGCAGTACTTC. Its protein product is CASSSSPASYEQYF.

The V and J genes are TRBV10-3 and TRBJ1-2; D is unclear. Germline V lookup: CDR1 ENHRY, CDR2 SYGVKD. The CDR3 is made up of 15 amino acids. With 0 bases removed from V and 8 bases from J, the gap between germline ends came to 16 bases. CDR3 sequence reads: CAISESRGLSGGYTF. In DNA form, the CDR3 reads TGTGCCATCAGTGAGTCAAGAGGCCTGTCGGGGGGCTACACCTTC.

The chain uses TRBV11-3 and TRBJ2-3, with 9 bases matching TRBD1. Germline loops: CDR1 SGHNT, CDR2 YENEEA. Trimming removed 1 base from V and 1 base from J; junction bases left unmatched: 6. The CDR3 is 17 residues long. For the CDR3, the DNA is TGTGCCAGCAGCTTAGGTGACAGGGGGTTTGGCACAGATACGCAGTATTTT. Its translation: CASSLGDRGFGTDTQYF.

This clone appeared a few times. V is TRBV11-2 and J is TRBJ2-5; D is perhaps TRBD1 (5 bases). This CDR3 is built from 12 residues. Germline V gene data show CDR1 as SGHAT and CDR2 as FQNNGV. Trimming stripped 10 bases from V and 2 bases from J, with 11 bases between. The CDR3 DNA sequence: TGTGCCACCGGACATTTACAAGAGACCCAGTACTTC. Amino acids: CATGHLQETQYF.

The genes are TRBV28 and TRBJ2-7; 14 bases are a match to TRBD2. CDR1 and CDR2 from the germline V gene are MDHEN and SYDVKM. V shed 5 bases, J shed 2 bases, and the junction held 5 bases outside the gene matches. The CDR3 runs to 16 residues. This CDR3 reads CASSPRTSGRPYEQYF. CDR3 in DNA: TGTGCCAGCAGTCCTCGGACTAGCGGGAGGCCCTACGAGCAGTACTTC.

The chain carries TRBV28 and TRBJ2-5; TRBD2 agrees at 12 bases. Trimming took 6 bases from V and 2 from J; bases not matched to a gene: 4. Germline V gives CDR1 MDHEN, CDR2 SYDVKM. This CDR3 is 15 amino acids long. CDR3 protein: CASSRGLAGQETQYF. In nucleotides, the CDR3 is TGTGCCAGCAGCCGGGGACTAGCGGGTCAAGAGACCCAGTACTTC. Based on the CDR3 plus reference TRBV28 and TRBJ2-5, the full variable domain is DVKVTQSSRYLVKRTGEKVFLECVQDMDHENMFWYRQDPGLGLRLIYFSYDVKMKEKGDIPEGYSVSREKKERFSLILESASTNQTSMYLCASSRGLAGQETQYFGPGTRLLVL.

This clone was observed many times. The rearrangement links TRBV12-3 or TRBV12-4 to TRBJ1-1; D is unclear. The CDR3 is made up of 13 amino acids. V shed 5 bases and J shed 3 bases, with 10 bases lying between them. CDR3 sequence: CASSGRWDTEAFF. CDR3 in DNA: TGTGCCAGCAGTGGGCGTTGGGACACTGAAGCTTTCTTT.

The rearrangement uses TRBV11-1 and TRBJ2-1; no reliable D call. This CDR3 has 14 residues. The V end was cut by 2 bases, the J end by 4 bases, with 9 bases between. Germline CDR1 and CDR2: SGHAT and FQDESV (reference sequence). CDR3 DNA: TGTGCCAGCAGCTTATCACTGCTTTACAATGAGCAGTTCTTC. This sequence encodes CASSLSLLYNEQFF. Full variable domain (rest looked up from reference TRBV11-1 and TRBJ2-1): EAEVAQSPRYKITEKSQAVAFWCDPISGHATLYWYRQILGQGPELLVQFQDESVVDDSQLPKDRFSAERLKGVDSTLKIQPAELGDSAMYLCASSLSLLYNEQFFGPGTRLTVL.

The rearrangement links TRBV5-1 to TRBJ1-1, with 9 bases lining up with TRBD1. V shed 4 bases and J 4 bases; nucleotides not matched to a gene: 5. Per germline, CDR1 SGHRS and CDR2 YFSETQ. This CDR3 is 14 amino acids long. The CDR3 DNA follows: TGCGCCAGCAGCGGCCGGGACAGGGCCACTGAAGCTTTCTTT. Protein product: CASSGRDRATEAFF.

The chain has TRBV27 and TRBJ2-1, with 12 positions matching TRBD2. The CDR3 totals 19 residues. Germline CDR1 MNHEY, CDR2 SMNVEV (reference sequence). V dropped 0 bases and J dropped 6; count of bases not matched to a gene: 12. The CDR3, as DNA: TGTGCCAGCAGTTTATCCCTTTTCCTAGCGGGAGGGCCGGGCAATGAGCAGTTCTTC. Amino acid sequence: CASSLSLFLAGGPGNEQFF.

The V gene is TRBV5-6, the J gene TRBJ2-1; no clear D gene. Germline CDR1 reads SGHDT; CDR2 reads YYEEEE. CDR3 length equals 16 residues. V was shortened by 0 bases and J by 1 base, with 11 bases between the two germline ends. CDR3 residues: CASSLEPSTSYNEQFF. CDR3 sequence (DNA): TGTGCCAGCAGCTTGGAACCCAGTACGTCCTACAATGAGCAGTTCTTC.

In nucleotides, the CDR3 is TGTGCCAGCAGCTTAGCGGCAGGGGGCTTAGGGGAGCAGTACTTC. This encodes CASSLAAGGLGEQYF. This rearrangement joins TRBV7-2 to TRBJ2-7; 8 positions match TRBD1. From germline, CDR1 is SGHTA and CDR2 FQGNSA. CDR3 length: 15 amino acids. V was pared by 0 bases and J by 7 bases, with 8 bases of the junction left unmatched.

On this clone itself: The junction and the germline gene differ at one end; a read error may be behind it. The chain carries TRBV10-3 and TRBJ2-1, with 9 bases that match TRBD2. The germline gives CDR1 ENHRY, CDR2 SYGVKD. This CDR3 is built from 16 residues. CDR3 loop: CAISESRTSAYNEQFF. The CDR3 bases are TGTGCCATAAGTGAGAGTAGGACTAGCGCATACAATGAGCAGTTCTTC.

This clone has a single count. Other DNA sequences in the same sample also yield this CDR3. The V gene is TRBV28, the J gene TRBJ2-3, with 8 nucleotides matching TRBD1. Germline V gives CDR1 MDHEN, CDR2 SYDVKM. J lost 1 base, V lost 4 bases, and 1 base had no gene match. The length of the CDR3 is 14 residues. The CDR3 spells CASSSDRGTDTQYF. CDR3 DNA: TGTGCCAGCAGTTCGGACAGGGGCACAGATACGCAGTATTTT.

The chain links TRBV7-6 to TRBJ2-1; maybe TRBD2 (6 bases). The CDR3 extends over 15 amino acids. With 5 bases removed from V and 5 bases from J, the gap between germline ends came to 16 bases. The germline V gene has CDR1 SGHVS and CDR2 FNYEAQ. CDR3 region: CASSPRLGGNNEQFF. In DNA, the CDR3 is TGTGCCAGCAGCCCCCGACTAGGAGGGAACAATGAGCAGTTCTTC.

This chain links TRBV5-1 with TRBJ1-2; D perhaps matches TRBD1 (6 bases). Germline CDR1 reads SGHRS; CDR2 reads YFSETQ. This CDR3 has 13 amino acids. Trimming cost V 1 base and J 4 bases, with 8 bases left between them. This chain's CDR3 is CASSLTGTYGYTF. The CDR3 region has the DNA TGCGCCAGCAGCTTGACAGGGACCTATGGCTACACCTTC.

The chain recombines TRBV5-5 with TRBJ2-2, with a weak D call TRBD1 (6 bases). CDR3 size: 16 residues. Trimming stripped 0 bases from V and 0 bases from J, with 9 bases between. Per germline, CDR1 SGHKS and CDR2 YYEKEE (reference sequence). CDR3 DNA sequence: TGTGCCAGCAGCTTGGAACAGGGCGCGAACACCGGGGAGCTGTTTTTT. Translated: CASSLEQGANTGELFF.

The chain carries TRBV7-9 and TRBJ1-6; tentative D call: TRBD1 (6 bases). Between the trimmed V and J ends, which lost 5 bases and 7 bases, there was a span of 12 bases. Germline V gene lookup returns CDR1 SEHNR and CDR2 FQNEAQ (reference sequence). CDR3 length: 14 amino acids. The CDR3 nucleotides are TGTGCCAGCAGCACCGGGACAAAGAATTCACCCCTCCACTTT. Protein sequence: CASSTGTKNSPLHF.

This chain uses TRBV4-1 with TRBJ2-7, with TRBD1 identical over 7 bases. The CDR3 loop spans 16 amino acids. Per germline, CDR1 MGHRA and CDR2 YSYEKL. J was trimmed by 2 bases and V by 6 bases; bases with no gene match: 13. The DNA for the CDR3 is TGCGCCAGCAGTGCTCTATCCGGGACAGAGGCCTACGAGCAGTACTTC. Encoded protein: CASSALSGTEAYEQYF.

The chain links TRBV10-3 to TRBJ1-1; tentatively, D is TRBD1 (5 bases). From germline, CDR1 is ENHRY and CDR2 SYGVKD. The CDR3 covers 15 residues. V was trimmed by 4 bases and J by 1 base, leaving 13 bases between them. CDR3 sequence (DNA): TGTGCCATCAGTGTCTCAGGGCGAGGGAACACTGAAGCTTTCTTT. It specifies CAISVSGRGNTEAFF.

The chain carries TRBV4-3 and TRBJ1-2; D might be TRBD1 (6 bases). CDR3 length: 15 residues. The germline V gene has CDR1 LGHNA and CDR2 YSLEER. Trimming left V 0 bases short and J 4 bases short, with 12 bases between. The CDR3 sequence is CASSQDGRGSYGYTF. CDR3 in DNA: TGCGCCAGCAGCCAAGATGGCAGGGGAAGCTATGGCTACACCTTC.

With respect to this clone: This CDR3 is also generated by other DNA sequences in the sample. Here the CDR3 reads CASSELAGGETQYF. The CDR3 region has the DNA TGTGCCAGCAGTGAGCTAGCGGGAGGGGAGACCCAGTACTTC. The J gene is TRBJ2-5, the V gene TRBV2; TRBD2 matches 12 bases. The CDR3 has 14 residues. Germline CDR1 and CDR2: SNHLY and FYNNEI. The J segment lost 5 bases and the V segment lost 3 bases, leaving 1 base of the junction unmatched.

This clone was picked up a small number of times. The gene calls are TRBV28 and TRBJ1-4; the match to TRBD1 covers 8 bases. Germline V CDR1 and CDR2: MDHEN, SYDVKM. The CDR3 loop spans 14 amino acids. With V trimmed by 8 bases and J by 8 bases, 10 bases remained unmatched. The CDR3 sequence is CASLQGGVSEKLFF. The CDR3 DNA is TGTGCCAGCTTACAGGGGGGAGTTAGCGAAAAACTGTTTTTT.

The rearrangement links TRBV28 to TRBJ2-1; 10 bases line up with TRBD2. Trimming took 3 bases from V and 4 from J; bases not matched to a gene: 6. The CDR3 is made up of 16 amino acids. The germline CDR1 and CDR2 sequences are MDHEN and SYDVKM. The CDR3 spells CASSFPGLASYNEQFF. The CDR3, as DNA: TGTGCCAGCAGTTTCCCGGGACTAGCGTCATACAATGAGCAGTTCTTC. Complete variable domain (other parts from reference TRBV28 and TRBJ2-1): DVKVTQSSRYLVKRTGEKVFLECVQDMDHENMFWYRQDPGLGLRLIYFSYDVKMKEKGDIPEGYSVSREKKERFSLILESASTNQTSMYLCASSFPGLASYNEQFFGPGTRLTVL.

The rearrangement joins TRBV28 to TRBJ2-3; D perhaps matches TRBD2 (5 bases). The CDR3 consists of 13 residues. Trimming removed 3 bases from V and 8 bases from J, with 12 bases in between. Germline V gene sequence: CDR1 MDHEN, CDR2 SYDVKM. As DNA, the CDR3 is TGTGCCAGCAGTTTGGAACTAGTAGGTACGCAGTATTTT. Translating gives CASSLELVGTQYF.